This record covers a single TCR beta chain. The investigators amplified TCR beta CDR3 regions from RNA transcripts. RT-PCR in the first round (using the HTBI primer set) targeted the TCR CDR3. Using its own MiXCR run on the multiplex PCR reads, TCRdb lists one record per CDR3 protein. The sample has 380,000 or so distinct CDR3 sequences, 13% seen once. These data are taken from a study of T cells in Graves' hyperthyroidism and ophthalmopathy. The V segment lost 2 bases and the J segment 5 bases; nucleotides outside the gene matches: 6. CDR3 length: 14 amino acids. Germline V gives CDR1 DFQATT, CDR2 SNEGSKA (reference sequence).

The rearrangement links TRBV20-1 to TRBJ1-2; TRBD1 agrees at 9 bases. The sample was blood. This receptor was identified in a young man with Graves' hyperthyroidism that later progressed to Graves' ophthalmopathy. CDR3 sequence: CSARFRTGDYGYTF. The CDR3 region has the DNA TGCAGTGCTAGATTCAGGACAGGGGATTATGGCTACACCTTC.